One and the same sample provided the 24 T cell receptor beta chains below, sequenced in a study of T cells in Graves' hyperthyroidism and ophthalmopathy. TCR beta CDR3 regions were amplified from RNA. Initially, a first-round RT-PCR of the TCR CDR3 employed the HTBI primer set. TCRdb re-called the multiplex PCR reads through MiXCR, storing one row per CDR3 protein. Of around 240,000 distinct CDR3 sequences listed, about 15% were seen once; the top ten hold 10% to 15%. The sequenced sample was blood. The receptors stem from a woman aged 40 to 50 with Graves' hyperthyroidism that later progressed to Graves' ophthalmopathy.

This clonotype was counted many times. V usage is TRBV20-1 and J usage is TRBJ2-2; the match to TRBD2 covers 8 bases. V dropped 2 bases and J dropped 5; count of bases not matched to a gene: 13. The germline V gene encodes CDR1 DFQATT and CDR2 SNEGSKA (reference sequence). The CDR3 runs to 17 residues. CDR3 sequence (DNA): TGCAGTGCTAGATTTGGGGAAGCGGGAGTGGGGACCGGGGAGCTGTTTTTT. Residues: CSARFGEAGVGTGELFF.

In its sample, this clonotype was seen many times. V usage is TRBV18 and J usage is TRBJ2-5, with D unclear. Germline V gene lookup returns CDR1 KGHSH and CDR2 LQKENI. This CDR3 spans 12 amino acids. Trimming pared 8 bases from V and 2 bases from J, leaving 9 bases between. CDR3 DNA: TGTGCCAGCCAGAGTTATCAAGAGACCCAGTACTTC. It codes for CASQSYQETQYF.

This clonotype was found many times. The chain links TRBV27 to TRBJ2-7; 7 positions match TRBD1. Looked up from germline, CDR1 is MNHEY and CDR2 is SMNVEV (reference sequence). The CDR3 has 13 amino acids. With V trimmed by 4 bases and J by 7 bases, 7 bases remained unmatched. The chain's CDR3 is CASSSGTAMEQYF. The CDR3 DNA is TGTGCCAGCAGTTCCGGGACAGCCATGGAGCAGTACTTC.

J is TRBJ2-1 and V is TRBV29-1; D possibly corresponds to TRBD2 (6 bases). CDR3 length equals 14 residues. CDR1 and CDR2 from the germline V gene are SQVTM and ANQGSEA. V was trimmed by 4 bases and J by 7 bases, leaving 17 bases between them. The CDR3 nucleotides are TGCAGCGTTGCCGGGACTTTTCCCAATAATGAGCAGTTCTTC. It specifies CSVAGTFPNNEQFF.

The gene calls are TRBV5-1 and TRBJ2-1; maybe TRBD2 (5 bases). CDR1 SGHRS and CDR2 YFSETQ come from the germline V gene. The CDR3 is made up of 15 amino acids. Between the trimmed V and J ends, which lost 1 base and 5 bases, there was a span of 13 bases. CDR3 amino acids: CASSLWTEGNNEQFF. The CDR3 coding sequence is TGCGCCAGCAGCTTGTGGACTGAGGGCAACAATGAGCAGTTCTTC.

This clonotype was seen at least ten times. The V gene is TRBV13, the J gene TRBJ1-1; D unclear. The germline CDR1 and CDR2 sequences are PRHDT and FYEKMQ (reference sequence). V lost 3 bases and J lost 6, with 17 bases in between. The CDR3 is made up of 15 amino acids. The CDR3: CASSFFSTGFPEAFF. CDR3 DNA sequence: TGTGCCAGCAGCTTCTTCTCGACGGGTTTTCCTGAAGCTTTCTTT. Full variable domain (rest looked up from reference TRBV13 and TRBJ1-1): AAGVIQSPRHLIKEKRETATLKCYPIPRHDTVYWYQQGPGQDPQFLISFYEKMQSDKGSIPDRFSAQQFSDYHSELNMSSLELGDSALYFCASSFFSTGFPEAFFGQGTRLTVV.

This clonotype was seen many times. The J gene is TRBJ1-1, the V gene TRBV20-1, with 7 bases aligning to TRBD1. V lost 3 bases and J lost 1; bases outside the gene matches: 8. The CDR3 consists of 15 residues. Per germline, CDR1 DFQATT and CDR2 SNEGSKA (reference sequence). The CDR3, as DNA: TGCAGTGCTAGTAGCCCGACAGGGCCGAACACTGAAGCTTTCTTT. Translation gives CSASSPTGPNTEAFF.

This clonotype was observed at least ten times. The chain couples TRBV28 to TRBJ2-7, with 8 bases aligning to TRBD1. V trimming: 7 bases; J trimming: 4 bases; junction bases outside the gene matches: 9. The V gene's germline CDR1 is MDHEN and CDR2 SYDVKM. The length of the CDR3 is 14 residues. The CDR3 coding sequence is TGTGCCAGCACAACAGGGGGAAGCTCTTACGAGCAGTACTTC. Protein: CASTTGGSSYEQYF. Combining the CDR3 with reference TRBV28 and TRBJ2-7 gives the whole variable domain DVKVTQSSRYLVKRTGEKVFLECVQDMDHENMFWYRQDPGLGLRLIYFSYDVKMKEKGDIPEGYSVSREKKERFSLILESASTNQTSMYLCASTTGGSSYEQYFGPGTRLTVT.

V and J are TRBV3-1 and TRBJ2-2; 7 bases align to TRBD2. This CDR3 region has 16 residues. Trimming at V came to 3 bases and at J to 2 bases, leaving 6 bases not matched to a gene. The germline V gene has CDR1 LGHDT and CDR2 YNNKEL (reference sequence). CDR3 loop: CASSHRAGLNTGELFF. In nucleotides, the CDR3 is TGTGCCAGCAGCCACAGAGCGGGGCTAAACACCGGGGAGCTGTTTTTT.

This clonotype was counted ten times or more. The chain is built from TRBV28 and TRBJ1-6, with a weak D call TRBD1 (6 bases). CDR1 is MDHEN and CDR2 is SYDVKM in the germline V gene. V lost 6 bases and J lost 9, with 18 bases in between. This CDR3 has 15 amino acids. CDR3 bases: TGTGCCAGCAGCCGAAACGCAGGGGTAGGTTCACCCCTCCACTTT. Amino acid sequence: CASSRNAGVGSPLHF.

This clonotype has a count of ten or more. This sequence joins TRBV27 and TRBJ2-1, with 11 bases that match TRBD2. The V and J ends lost 9 bases and 2 bases, in that order; junction bases with no gene match: 9. From germline, CDR1 is MNHEY and CDR2 SMNVEV (reference sequence). This CDR3 is 16 amino acids long. The CDR3, as DNA: TGTGCCAGTTCACTAGCGGGAGACGGGACCTACAATGAGCAGTTCTTC. It translates to CASSLAGDGTYNEQFF.

Many counts were recorded for this clonotype. The gene calls are TRBV7-9 and TRBJ2-7, with a tentative D call TRBD1 (6 bases). Germline CDR1 reads SEHNR; CDR2 reads FQNEAQ (reference sequence). Deletions cut 5 bases from V and 2 bases from J, with 25 bases between. The CDR3 has 18 amino acids. CDR3 nucleotide sequence: TGTGCCAGCAGCCCCCAAGAGATGCAGGGGATAAGTGCCTACGAGCAGTACTTC. Protein sequence: CASSPQEMQGISAYEQYF.

Ten or more counts support this clonotype. This sequence joins TRBV28 and TRBJ2-2; D unresolved. Germline V CDR1 and CDR2: MDHEN, SYDVKM. This CDR3 region has 13 residues. Trimming removed 10 bases from V and 4 bases from J, with 13 bases in between. The CDR3 spells CATSLGSTGELFF. CDR3 bases: TGTGCCACCTCCCTAGGTAGCACCGGGGAGCTGTTTTTT.

This clonotype was detected ten times or more. The J gene is TRBJ1-1, the V gene TRBV5-5, with TRBD1 identical over 7 bases. V lost 3 bases to trimming and J lost 3 bases; unmatched junction nucleotides: 5. The CDR3 has 14 amino acids. Germline V gene lookup returns CDR1 SGHKS and CDR2 YYEKEE (reference sequence). CDR3 sequence reads: CASSSRDRYTEAFF. The CDR3 bases are TGTGCCAGCAGCTCCCGGGACAGATACACTGAAGCTTTCTTT.

This clonotype has a handful of counts. The gene calls are TRBV4-2 and TRBJ2-1; 7 nucleotides agree with TRBD1. The CDR3 loop spans 15 amino acids. Germline CDR1 is LGHNA and CDR2 is YNFKEQ. V lost 3 bases to trimming and J lost 2 bases; unmatched junction nucleotides: 4. CDR3 amino acids: CASSQAGTAYNEQFF. In nucleotides, the CDR3 is TGTGCCAGCAGCCAGGCCGGGACAGCCTACAATGAGCAGTTCTTC.

This clonotype appeared a few times. The chain combines TRBV10-3 with TRBJ1-6; maybe TRBD1 (5 bases). The CDR3 sequence is 12 residues long. Germline CDR1 ENHRY, CDR2 SYGVKD. V was trimmed by 6 bases and J by 8 bases, leaving 8 bases between them. The CDR3 region is CAISQGDSPLHF. The CDR3 bases are TGTGCCATCAGCCAGGGAGATTCACCCCTCCACTTT.

This clonotype was counted many times. This rearrangement joins TRBV20-1 to TRBJ2-7; 9 positions match TRBD2. Germline CDR1 reads DFQATT; CDR2 reads SNEGSKA (reference sequence). The junction had 7 bases not matched to a gene; V was cut back by 0 bases and J by 7 bases. CDR3 length: 14 residues. CDR3 sequence reads: CSAREGLAGQEQYF. CDR3 in DNA: TGCAGTGCTAGAGAGGGGCTAGCGGGGCAAGAGCAGTACTTC.

The V call is TRBV12-5, the J call TRBJ2-4; no clear D. This CDR3 has 12 amino acids. Germline V gene lookup returns CDR1 LGHNT and CDR2 FRNRAP. The V gene lost 4 bases and the J gene lost 8 bases, with 9 bases spanning the gap. For the CDR3, the DNA is TGTGCTAGTGGTTGGGATGGGGACATTCAGTACTTC. Translation gives CASGWDGDIQYF.

This clonotype was detected only a few times. V gene TRBV7-9 combines with J gene TRBJ1-1, with D tentatively TRBD1 (6 bases). The CDR3 is made up of 14 amino acids. V was cut by 5 bases and J by 11 bases, with 21 bases left in between. CDR1 is SEHNR, CDR2 FQNEAQ, per germline (reference sequence). The CDR3 loop reads CASSLSGGARIAFF. In DNA, the CDR3 is TGTGCCAGCAGCCTTTCTGGGGGGGCCCGTATTGCTTTCTTT.

This clonotype has more than one count but fewer than ten. The chain couples TRBV20-1 to TRBJ1-2, with D unclear. This CDR3 has 14 residues. CDR1 is DFQATT and CDR2 is SNEGSKA in the germline V gene (reference sequence). V lost 0 bases, J lost 5 bases, and 13 bases lay in between. This CDR3 reads CSARDYGFRYGYTF. CDR3 in DNA: TGCAGTGCTAGAGATTATGGGTTTAGGTATGGCTACACCTTC.

In this sample, this clonotype turned up many times. The rearrangement joins TRBV12-3 or TRBV12-4 to TRBJ2-7; D gene uncertain. The CDR3 spans 14 residues. V was trimmed by 5 bases and J by 3 bases, leaving 14 bases between them. The CDR3 DNA follows: TGTGCCAGCAGTCCTCCAAATGGGCTCTACGAGCAGTACTTC. It encodes CASSPPNGLYEQYF.

This clonotype was counted between two and nine times. One junction end does not reproduce the germline sequence, and a read error may be involved. This chain connects TRBV6-5 to TRBJ2-2; D uncertain. Germline V gene sequence: CDR1 MNHEY, CDR2 SVGAGI. The length of the CDR3 is 13 residues. The DNA of the CDR3 is TGTGCCAGCAGTGACTCTGACACCGGGGAGCTGTTTTTT. Its translation is CASSDSDTGELFF.

This clonotype came up a few times. This chain connects TRBV19 to TRBJ2-1; 10 positions agree with TRBD1. With 5 bases clipped from V and 7 bases from J, the junction kept 2 bases outside the gene matches. The germline V gene has CDR1 LNHDA and CDR2 SQIVND (reference sequence). The CDR3 extends over 13 amino acids. The CDR3 spells CASSAGQGNEQFF. The CDR3 nucleotides are TGTGCCAGTAGTGCGGGACAGGGGAATGAGCAGTTCTTC.

This clonotype was observed many times. The chain employs TRBV9 and TRBJ2-3; 11 nucleotides line up with TRBD2. Germline values: CDR1 SGDLS, CDR2 YYNGEE. The CDR3 is 16 residues long. V gave up 4 bases and J gave up 6 bases; unmatched junction bases: 10. The CDR3 DNA is TGTGCCAGCAGCCCGGAGCTAGCGGGAGGATCGGATACGCAGTATTTT. This encodes CASSPELAGGSDTQYF.